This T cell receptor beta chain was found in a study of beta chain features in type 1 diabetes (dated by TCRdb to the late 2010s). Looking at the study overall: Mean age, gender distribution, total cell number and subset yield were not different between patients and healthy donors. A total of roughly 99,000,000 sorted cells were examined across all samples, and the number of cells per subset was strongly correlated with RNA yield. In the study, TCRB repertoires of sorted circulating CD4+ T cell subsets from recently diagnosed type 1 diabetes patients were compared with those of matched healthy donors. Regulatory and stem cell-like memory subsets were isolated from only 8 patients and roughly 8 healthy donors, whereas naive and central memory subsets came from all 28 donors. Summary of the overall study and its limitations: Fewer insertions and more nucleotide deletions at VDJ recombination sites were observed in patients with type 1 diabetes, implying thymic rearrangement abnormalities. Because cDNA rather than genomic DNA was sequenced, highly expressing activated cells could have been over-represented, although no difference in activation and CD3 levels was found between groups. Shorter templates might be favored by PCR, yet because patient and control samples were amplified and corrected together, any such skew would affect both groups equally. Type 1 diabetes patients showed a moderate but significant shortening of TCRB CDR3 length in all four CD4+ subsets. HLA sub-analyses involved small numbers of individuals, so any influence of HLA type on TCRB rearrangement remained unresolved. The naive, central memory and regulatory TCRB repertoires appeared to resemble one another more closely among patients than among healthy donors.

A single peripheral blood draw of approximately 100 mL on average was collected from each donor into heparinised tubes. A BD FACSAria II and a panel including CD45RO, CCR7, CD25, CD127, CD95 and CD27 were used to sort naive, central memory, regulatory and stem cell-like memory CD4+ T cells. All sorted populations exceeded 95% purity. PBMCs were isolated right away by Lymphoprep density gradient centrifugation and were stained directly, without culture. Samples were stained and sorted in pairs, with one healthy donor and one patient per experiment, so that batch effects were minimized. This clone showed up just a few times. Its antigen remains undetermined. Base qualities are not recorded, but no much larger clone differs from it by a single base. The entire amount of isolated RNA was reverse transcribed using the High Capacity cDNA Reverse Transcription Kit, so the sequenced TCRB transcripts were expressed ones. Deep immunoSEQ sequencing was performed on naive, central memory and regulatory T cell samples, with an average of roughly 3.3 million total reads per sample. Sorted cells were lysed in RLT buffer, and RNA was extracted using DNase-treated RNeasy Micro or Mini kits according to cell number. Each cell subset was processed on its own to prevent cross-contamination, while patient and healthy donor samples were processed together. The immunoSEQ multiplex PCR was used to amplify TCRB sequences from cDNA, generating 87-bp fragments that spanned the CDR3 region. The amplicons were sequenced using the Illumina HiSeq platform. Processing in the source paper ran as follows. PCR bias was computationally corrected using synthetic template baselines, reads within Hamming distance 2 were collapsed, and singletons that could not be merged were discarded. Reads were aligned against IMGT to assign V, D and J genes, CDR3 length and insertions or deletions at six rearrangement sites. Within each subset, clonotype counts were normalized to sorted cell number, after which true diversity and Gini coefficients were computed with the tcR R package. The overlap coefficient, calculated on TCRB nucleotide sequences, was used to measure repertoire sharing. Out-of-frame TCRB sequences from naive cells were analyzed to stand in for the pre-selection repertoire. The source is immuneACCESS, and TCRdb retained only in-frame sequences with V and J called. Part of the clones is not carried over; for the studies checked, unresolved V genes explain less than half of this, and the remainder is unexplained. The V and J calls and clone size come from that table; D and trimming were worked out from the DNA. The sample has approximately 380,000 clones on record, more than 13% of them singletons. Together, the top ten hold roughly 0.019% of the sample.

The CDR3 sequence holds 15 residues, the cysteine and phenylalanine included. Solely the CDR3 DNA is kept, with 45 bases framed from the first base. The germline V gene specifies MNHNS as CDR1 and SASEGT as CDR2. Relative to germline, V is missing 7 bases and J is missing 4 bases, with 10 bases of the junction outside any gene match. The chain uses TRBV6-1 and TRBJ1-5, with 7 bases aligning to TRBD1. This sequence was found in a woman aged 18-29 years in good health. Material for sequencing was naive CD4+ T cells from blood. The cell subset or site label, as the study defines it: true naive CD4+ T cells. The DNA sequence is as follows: TGTGCCAGCACAAGCCCCAGGGGGGAGAATCAGCCCCAGCATTTT. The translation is CASTSPRGENQPQHF.